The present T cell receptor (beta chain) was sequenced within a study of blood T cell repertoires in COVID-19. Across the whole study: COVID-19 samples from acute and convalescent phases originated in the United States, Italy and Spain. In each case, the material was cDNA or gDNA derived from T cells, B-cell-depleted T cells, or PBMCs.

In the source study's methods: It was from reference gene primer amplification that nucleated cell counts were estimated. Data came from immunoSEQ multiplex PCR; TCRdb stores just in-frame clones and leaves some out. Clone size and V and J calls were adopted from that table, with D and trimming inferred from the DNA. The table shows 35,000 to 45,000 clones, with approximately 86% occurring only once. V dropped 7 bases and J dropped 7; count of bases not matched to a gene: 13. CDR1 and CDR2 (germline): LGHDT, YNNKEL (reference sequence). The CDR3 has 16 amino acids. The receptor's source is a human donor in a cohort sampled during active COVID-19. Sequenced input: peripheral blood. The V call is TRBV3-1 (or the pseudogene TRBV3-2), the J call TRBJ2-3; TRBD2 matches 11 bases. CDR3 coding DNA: TGTGCCAGCACCCAGGAGGGGACTAGCGGAGTTAATACGCAGTATTTT. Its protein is CASTQEGTSGVNTQYF.